The T cell receptor (beta chain) under discussion was sequenced for a study of blood T cells in healthy people across ages. A sample-barcoded 5' primer and a J-beta primer mix were used in a second PCR of roughly 7 to 12 cycles. TCRdb re-analysed the 5' RACE reads in MiXCR, keeping a single row per CDR3 protein. This table holds roughly 500,000 distinct CDR3 sequences, less than 25% found once. Trimming left V 2 bases short and J 10 bases short, with 17 bases between. This CDR3 has 14 residues. The same data also contributed to another study, on T cells of mothers and their children.

What was sequenced was blood. This sequence was found in a boy aged 10-17 years in good health. V is TRBV12-3 or TRBV12-4 and J is TRBJ1-2; D unresolved. CDR3 bases: TGTGCCAGCAGTTTACAAGGGTTGTTCACCCTCTACACCTTC. Protein product: CASSLQGLFTLYTF.